What follows are 4 T cell receptor beta chains derived from one specimen sequenced in a study of T cell responses to AZD1222 COVID-19 vaccine. TCRdb's copy holds only in-frame clones and misses some; the assay was immunoSEQ multiplex PCR. The profile shows more than 150,000 clones, around nine tenths of them singletons. The sequenced sample was peripheral blood, obtained 28 days after the second AZD1222 dose. The receptor source for this set is an adult who received the AZD1222 COVID-19 vaccine.

The chain recombines TRBV24-1 with TRBJ2-2; 9 bases are a match to TRBD1. The junction had 5 bases not matched to a gene; V was cut back by 0 bases and J by 4 bases. Per germline, CDR1 KGHDR and CDR2 SFDVKD. The CDR3 covers 17 residues. The CDR3 spells CATSDLVDRGFTGELFF. The CDR3 nucleotides are TGTGCCACCAGTGATTTGGTGGACAGGGGCTTCACCGGGGAGCTGTTTTTT.

In DNA form, the CDR3 reads TGTGCCAGCAGCTCTAAGGGGAGGGCCGATCACAATGAGCAGTTCTTC. It yields the protein CASSSKGRADHNEQFF. The J gene is TRBJ2-1, the V gene TRBV5-4, with 7 bases identical to TRBD2. The J segment lost 5 bases and the V segment lost 3 bases, leaving 11 bases of the junction unmatched. The germline gives CDR1 SGHNT, CDR2 YYREEE (reference sequence). The CDR3 spans 16 residues.

The J gene is TRBJ1-1, the V gene TRBV12-3 or TRBV12-4; D unresolved. V lost 6 bases to trimming and J lost 0 bases, with 8 bases between them. CDR3 length: 13 amino acids. The CDR3 sequence: CASSLTLNTEAFF. CDR3 nucleotides: TGTGCCAGCAGCCTGACCTTGAACACTGAAGCTTTCTTT.

This chain uses TRBV9 with TRBJ1-6, with D perhaps TRBD1 (5 bases). The V gene lost 0 bases and the J gene lost 0 bases, with 13 bases spanning the gap. There are 18 residues in the CDR3. CDR1 and CDR2 from the germline V gene are SGDLS and YYNGEE. CDR3 coding DNA: TGTGCCAGCAGCGTAGACGTCAGGGAGAGCTCCTATAATTCACCCCTCCACTTT. It specifies CASSVDVRESSYNSPLHF.